Here is one T cell receptor beta chain with its context. Its matching antigen is unknown. A much larger clone lies a single base off, so this may be a read error. Naive CD8 T cell sorting was performed on the CD8+CD4-CCR7+CD45RA+ phenotype. Each CDR3 protein is one row after TCRdb ran MiXCR on the PCR reads. This table has under 800,000 distinct CDR3 sequences, about 25% appearing once. The source of the sample is a study of molecular identifiers for immune sequencing clone quantification. Whole-study findings and limits: Detection of one spiked Jurkat cell's TCR RNA reportedly worked in 1 million or so naive cells. Under 1% of molecules in naive cells, but over 97% of effector molecules, belonged to clones above 20 RNA copies.

The sequence was obtained from a human donor in good health. Some libraries in this study had Jurkat cell RNA spiked in. Sequenced: naive CD8+ T cells from blood, with Jurkat cell RNA spiked in. The subset was: FACS-sorted CD8+CD4-CCR7+CD45RA+ naive T cells.

This CDR3 is CATSGTAQPQHF. The CDR3 nucleotides read TGTGCCACCAGCGGGACAGCTCAGCCCCAGCATTTT. V usage is TRBV15 and J usage is TRBJ1-5; 7 nucleotides agree with TRBD1. The trim removed 5 bases at V and 6 bases at J, leaving 1 base unmatched. This CDR3 has 12 residues. The V gene's germline CDR1 is LNHNV and CDR2 YYDKDF (reference sequence).